The clone carrying this T cell receptor (beta chain) has a count of ten or more. Its cognate antigen is unknown. This sample is part of a study of T cells in Graves' hyperthyroidism and ophthalmopathy. Findings and caveats of the study: The blood repertoire included most of the expanded thyroid clonotypes above 0.001. The model anticipated ophthalmopathy a median about 6.5 months pre-onset.

The CDR3 sequence is 13 residues long. Germline lookup yields CDR1 SGDLS and CDR2 YYNGEE. The V and J ends lost 0 bases and 8 bases respectively, with 11 bases between them. Amplification targeted TCR beta CDR3 regions from RNA transcripts. Carried out on the TCR CDR3, a first-round RT-PCR used the HTBI primer set. From the multiplex PCR reads, TCRdb called clonotypes with MiXCR, one entry per CDR3 protein. The data contain around 700,000 distinct CDR3 sequences, roughly a sixth of them seen just once; the ten biggest clones take up 16%. Patients between 18 and 65 years old had hyperthyroidism, newly diagnosed and lasting under 2 months. Fresh peripheral blood, more than 8 ml of it, supplied the PBMCs.

This rearrangement joins TRBV9 to TRBJ1-1; D not certain. Sequencing was done on a sample of blood. The receptor's source is a woman in her forties or fifties with Graves' hyperthyroidism that later progressed to Graves' ophthalmopathy. CDR3 coding DNA: TGTGCCAGCAGCGTAGTAGTGGGTGCGGAAGCTTTCTTT. Amino acid sequence: CASSVVVGAEAFF.